This TCR beta chain was documented in a study of blood T cell repertoires in COVID-19. The V segment lost 2 bases and the J segment 5 bases; nucleotides outside the gene matches: 6. The CDR3 covers 16 residues. Germline V gives CDR1 KGHDR, CDR2 SFDVKD. The protocol was immunoSEQ multiplex PCR, while the TCRdb copy is restricted to in-frame clones and leaves out a portion. This table holds about 99,000 clones, roughly 79% found once. The clonotype originates from an elderly man with COVID-19, enrolled during active disease. The sample was peripheral blood. This chain connects TRBV24-1 to TRBJ2-3; 10 bases match TRBD2. CDR3: CATSDSPSGSVDTQYF. CDR3 nucleotide sequence: TGTGCCACCAGTGATTCCCCTAGCGGGAGTGTAGATACGCAGTATTTT.